This T cell receptor (beta chain) stems from a study of T cell repertoires in cytomegalovirus infection. Study summary: Public TCR beta signature analysis indicated the presence of both CMV infection and matching HLA type. Findings of the study overall: HLA-C-restricted, CMV-specific TCR beta clonotypes were dominant ex vivo.

Trimming left V 0 bases short and J 4 bases short, with 16 bases between. The CDR3 consists of 15 residues. Germline CDR1 reads DFQATT; CDR2 reads SNEGSKA (reference sequence). This clonotype was detected only a few times. No antigen is known for it. In TCRdb, the reads were re-called with MiXCR into one record per CDR3 protein. The top ten hold 31% of the sample, which has more than 90,000 distinct CDR3 sequences, 9.5% to 13% seen once. The source is a human donor in good health (CMV status not recorded). Some clones in this sample may be carry-over from other donors' samples. This chain joins TRBV20-1 and TRBJ2-7; no definite D call. Sequenced: PBMCs, sequenced either directly or after in vitro stimulation (not recorded which). CDR3 DNA: TGCAGTGCTAGAGATGTTGCAGGATCCCGTTACGAGCAGTACTTC. This sequence encodes CSARDVAGSRYEQYF.